This T cell receptor (beta chain) comes out of a study of T cell responses to AZD1222 COVID-19 vaccine. V was shortened by 3 bases and J by 1 base, with 9 bases between the two germline ends. The CDR3 loop spans 14 amino acids. Germline assignment: CDR1 KGHSH and CDR2 LQKENI. Generated by immunoSEQ multiplex PCR, the TCRdb table keeps only in-frame clones and is missing some. Here the sample spans 150,000 or so clones, 88% being singletons. This clonotype was obtained from an adult in good health. The rearrangement joins TRBV18 to TRBJ1-1; D is unresolved. Sequences were derived from peripheral blood, sampled on day 0 of MenACWY control vaccination. The chain's CDR3 is CASSPGRANTEAFF. In nucleotides, the CDR3 is TGTGCCAGCTCACCGGGAAGGGCGAACACTGAAGCTTTCTTT.